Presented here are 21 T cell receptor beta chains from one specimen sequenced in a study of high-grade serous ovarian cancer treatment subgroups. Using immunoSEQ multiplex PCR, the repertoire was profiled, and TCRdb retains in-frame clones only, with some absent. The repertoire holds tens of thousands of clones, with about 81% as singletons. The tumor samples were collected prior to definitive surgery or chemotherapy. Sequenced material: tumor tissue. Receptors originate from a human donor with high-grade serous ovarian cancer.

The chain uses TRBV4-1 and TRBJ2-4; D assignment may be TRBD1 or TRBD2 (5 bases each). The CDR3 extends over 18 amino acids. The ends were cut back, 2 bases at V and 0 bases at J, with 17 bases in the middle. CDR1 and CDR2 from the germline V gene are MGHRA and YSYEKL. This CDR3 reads CASSQLGVLTLAKNIQYF. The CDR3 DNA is TGCGCCAGCAGCCAACTGGGGGTTCTGACCCTAGCCAAAAACATTCAGTACTTC.

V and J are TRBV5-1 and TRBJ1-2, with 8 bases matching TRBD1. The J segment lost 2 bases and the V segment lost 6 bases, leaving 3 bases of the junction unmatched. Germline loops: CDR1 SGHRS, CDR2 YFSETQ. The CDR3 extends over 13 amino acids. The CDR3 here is CASTRTGNYGYTF. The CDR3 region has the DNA TGCGCCAGCACCCGGACAGGGAACTATGGCTACACCTTC.

Here the CDR3 reads CASSPLGLGQETQYF. CDR3 sequence (DNA): TGTGCCAGCAGCCCGTTGGGGCTCGGTCAAGAGACCCAGTACTTC. This chain uses TRBV7-2 with TRBJ2-5, with a tentative D call TRBD1 (5 bases). In germline, CDR1 is SGHTA, CDR2 FQGNSA. V lost 5 bases and J 2 bases, leaving 15 bases between the germline ends. There are 15 residues in the CDR3. Complete variable domain (other parts from reference TRBV7-2 and TRBJ2-5): GAGVSQSPSNKVTEKGKDVELRCDPISGHTALYWYRQSLGQGLEFLIYFQGNSAPDKSGLPSDRFSAERTGGSVSTLTIQRTQQEDSAVYLCASSPLGLGQETQYFGPGTRLLVL.

The CDR3 region is CASSRLAGNYEQYF. Written as DNA, the CDR3 is TGTGCCAGTAGTCGACTAGCGGGAAACTACGAGCAGTACTTC. The rearrangement joins TRBV19 to TRBJ2-7; 11 positions match TRBD2. This CDR3 contains 14 residues. CDR1 and CDR2 from the germline V gene are LNHDA and SQIVND (reference sequence). The J segment lost 3 bases and the V segment lost 5 bases, leaving 3 bases of the junction unmatched.

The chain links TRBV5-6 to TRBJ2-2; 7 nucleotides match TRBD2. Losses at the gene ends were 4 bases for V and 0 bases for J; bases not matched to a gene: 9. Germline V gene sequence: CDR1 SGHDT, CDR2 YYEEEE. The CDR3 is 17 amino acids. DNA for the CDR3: TGTGCCAGCAGCCCCTTTCTAGGACTAGCGAACACCGGGGAGCTGTTTTTT. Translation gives CASSPFLGLANTGELFF.

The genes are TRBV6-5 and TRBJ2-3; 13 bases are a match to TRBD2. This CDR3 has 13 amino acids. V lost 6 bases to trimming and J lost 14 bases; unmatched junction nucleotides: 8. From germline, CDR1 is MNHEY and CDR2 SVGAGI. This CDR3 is CASSLGTSGILYF. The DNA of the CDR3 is TGTGCCAGCAGCCTCGGGACTAGCGGGATTTTGTATTTT.

The CDR3 DNA reads as TGTGCCAGCAGCTCCGGACGTAGCGGGGCTTGGGATACGCAGTATTTT. Protein: CASSSGRSGAWDTQYF. The V call is TRBV13, the J call TRBJ2-3; TRBD2 agrees at 8 bases. Germline V gene sequence: CDR1 PRHDT, CDR2 FYEKMQ (reference sequence). Trimming took 4 bases from V and 6 from J; bases not matched to a gene: 12. The CDR3 is 16 amino acids. Filled out from reference TRBV13 and TRBJ2-3, the complete variable domain reads AAGVIQSPRHLIKEKRETATLKCYPIPRHDTVYWYQQGPGQDPQFLISFYEKMQSDKGSIPDRFSAQQFSDYHSELNMSSLELGDSALYFCASSSGRSGAWDTQYFGPGTRLTVL.

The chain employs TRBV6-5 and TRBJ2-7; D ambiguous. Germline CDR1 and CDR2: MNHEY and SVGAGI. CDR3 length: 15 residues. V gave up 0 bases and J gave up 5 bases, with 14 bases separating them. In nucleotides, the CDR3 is TGTGCCAGCAGTTACTCAGCAGGCCAGTGGAACGAGCAGTACTTC. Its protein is CASSYSAGQWNEQYF.

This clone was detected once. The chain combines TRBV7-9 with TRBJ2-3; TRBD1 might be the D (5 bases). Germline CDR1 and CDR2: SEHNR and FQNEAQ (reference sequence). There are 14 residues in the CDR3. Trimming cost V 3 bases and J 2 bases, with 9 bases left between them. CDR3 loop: CASSLSQDTDTQYF. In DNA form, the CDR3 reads TGTGCCAGCAGCTTGTCACAGGACACAGATACGCAGTATTTT.

The CDR3 sequence is CAARGGTSYEQYF. The DNA for the CDR3 is TGTGCCGCACGAGGCGGGACCTCCTACGAGCAGTACTTC. V is TRBV28 and J is TRBJ2-7, with D possibly matching TRBD2 (6 bases). CDR1 MDHEN and CDR2 SYDVKM come from the germline V gene. The CDR3 totals 13 residues. The V end lost 11 bases, the J end lost 0 bases, and 14 bases lay between the germline ends.

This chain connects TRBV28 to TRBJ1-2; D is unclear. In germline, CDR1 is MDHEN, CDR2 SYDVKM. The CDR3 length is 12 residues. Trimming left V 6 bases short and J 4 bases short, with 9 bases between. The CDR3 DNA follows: TGTGCCAGCAGCTCCCTGGTCTATGGCTACACCTTC. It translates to CASSSLVYGYTF.

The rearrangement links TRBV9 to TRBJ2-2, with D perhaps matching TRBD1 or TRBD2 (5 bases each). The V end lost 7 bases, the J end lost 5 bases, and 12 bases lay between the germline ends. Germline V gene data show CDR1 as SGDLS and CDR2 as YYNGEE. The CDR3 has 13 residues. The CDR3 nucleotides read TGTGCCAGCGACGGGGCCGGAACCGGGGAGCTGTTTTTT. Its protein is CASDGAGTGELFF.

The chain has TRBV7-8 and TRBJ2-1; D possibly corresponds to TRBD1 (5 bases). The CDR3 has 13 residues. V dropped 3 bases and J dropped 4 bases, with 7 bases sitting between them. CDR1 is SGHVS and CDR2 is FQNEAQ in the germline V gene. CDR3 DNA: TGTGCCAGCAGCTTGCAGGGATACAATGAGCAGTTCTTC. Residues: CASSLQGYNEQFF.

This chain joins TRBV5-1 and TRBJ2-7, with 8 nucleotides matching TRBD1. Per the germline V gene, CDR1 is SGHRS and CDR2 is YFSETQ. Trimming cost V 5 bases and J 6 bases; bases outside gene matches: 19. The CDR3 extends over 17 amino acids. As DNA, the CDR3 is TGCGCCAGCAGTCGTACGGACAGGGTCGGATACCGTGGCGAGCAGTACTTC. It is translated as CASSRTDRVGYRGEQYF.

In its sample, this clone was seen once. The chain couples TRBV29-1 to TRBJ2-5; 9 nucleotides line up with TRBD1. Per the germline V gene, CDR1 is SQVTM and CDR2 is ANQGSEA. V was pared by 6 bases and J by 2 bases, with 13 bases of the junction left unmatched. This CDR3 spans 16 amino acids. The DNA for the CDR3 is TGCAGCGTCGCAGTCTCGGGGACAGGGCAACAAGAGACCCAGTACTTC. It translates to CSVAVSGTGQQETQYF.

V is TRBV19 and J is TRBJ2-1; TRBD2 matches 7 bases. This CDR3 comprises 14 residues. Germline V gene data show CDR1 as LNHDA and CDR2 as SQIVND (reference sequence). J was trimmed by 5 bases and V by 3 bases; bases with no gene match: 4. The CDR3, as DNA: TGTGCCAGTAGTATCACCGGGACTAACAATGAGCAGTTCTTC. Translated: CASSITGTNNEQFF.

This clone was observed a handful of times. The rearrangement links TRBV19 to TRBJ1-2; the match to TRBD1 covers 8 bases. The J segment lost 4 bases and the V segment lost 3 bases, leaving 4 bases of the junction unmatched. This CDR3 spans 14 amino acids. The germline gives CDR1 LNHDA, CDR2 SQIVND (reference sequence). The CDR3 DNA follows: TGTGCCAGTAGTATGTCGGGACAGGTCTATGGCTACACCTTC. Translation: CASSMSGQVYGYTF.

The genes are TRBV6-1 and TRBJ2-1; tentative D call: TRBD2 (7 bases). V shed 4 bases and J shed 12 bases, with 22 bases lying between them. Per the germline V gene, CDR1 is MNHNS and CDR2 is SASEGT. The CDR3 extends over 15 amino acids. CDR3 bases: TGTGCCAGCAGTGGAGGGTCCGGGGGGCCCTTTTCGCAGTTCTTC. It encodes CASSGGSGGPFSQFF.

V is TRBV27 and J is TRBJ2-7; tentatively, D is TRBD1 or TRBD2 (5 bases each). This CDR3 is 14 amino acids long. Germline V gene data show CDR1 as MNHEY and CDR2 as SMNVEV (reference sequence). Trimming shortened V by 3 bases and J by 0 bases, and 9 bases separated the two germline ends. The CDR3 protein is CASSLTGRSYEQYF. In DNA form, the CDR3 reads TGTGCCAGCAGTTTGACGGGACGCTCCTACGAGCAGTACTTC.

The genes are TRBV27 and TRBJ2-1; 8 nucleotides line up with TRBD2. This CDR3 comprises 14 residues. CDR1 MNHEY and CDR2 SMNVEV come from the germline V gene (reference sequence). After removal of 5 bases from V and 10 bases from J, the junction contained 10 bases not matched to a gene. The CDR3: CASSPNPRGGEQFF. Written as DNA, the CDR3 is TGTGCCAGCAGTCCAAACCCCCGGGGGGGAGAGCAGTTCTTC.

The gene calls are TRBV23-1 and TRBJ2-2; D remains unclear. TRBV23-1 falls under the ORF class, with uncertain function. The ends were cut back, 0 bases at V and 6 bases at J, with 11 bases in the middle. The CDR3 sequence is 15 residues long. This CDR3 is CASSQSPTHAGELFF. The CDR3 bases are TGCGCCAGCAGTCAATCCCCCACACACGCCGGGGAGCTGTTTTTT.